Listed here are 5 T cell receptor beta chains from one sample, sequenced in a study of CD8+CD57+ T cells in acquired aplastic anemia. TCR beta VDJ combinations and CDR3 sequences were profiled from genomic DNA. TCRdb processed the reads anew with MiXCR; each CDR3 protein has one entry. This table holds about 240,000 distinct CDR3 sequences, 40% to 50% found once. Individuals selected for sequencing had exhibited CD8+CD57+ cell expansion on flow cytometry. Sequenced sample: sorted CD4+, CD8+, or CD8+CD57+ T cells (not recorded which) from PBMCs. The receptors derive from a human donor with aplastic anemia.

This clonotype has just a few counts. The chain combines TRBV30 with TRBJ1-2, with TRBD1 matching over 7 bases. The V segment lost 3 bases and the J segment 0 bases; nucleotides outside the gene matches: 10. The CDR3 is 16 residues long. The germline V gene encodes CDR1 GTSNPN and CDR2 SVGIG (reference sequence). In DNA form, the CDR3 reads TGTGCCTGGAGCGGCCGGGACAGATATACTAACTATGGCTACACCTTC. Translating gives CAWSGRDRYTNYGYTF.

The sample holds a few counts of this clonotype. The rearrangement links TRBV4-1 to TRBJ1-1; possible D gene TRBD1, 6 bases. The germline V gene has CDR1 MGHRA and CDR2 YSYEKL. The CDR3 has 15 residues. V was cut by 4 bases and J by 5 bases, with 17 bases left in between. CDR3 residues: CASSRYSGVGTEAFF. CDR3 sequence (DNA): TGCGCCAGCAGCCGATACTCAGGGGTCGGGACTGAAGCTTTCTTT.

The gene calls are TRBV7-9 and TRBJ2-7; 8 nucleotides align to TRBD1. Germline V CDR1 and CDR2: SEHNR, FQNEAQ (reference sequence). V shed 7 bases, J shed 5 bases, and the junction held 10 bases outside the gene matches. CDR3 length: 14 amino acids. CDR3 amino acids: CASTWKTGADEQYF. DNA of the CDR3: TGTGCCAGCACCTGGAAGACAGGGGCCGACGAGCAGTACTTC.

For this clonotype: One junction end disagrees with the germline gene, perhaps due to a read error. The chain has TRBV19 and TRBJ1-1; a weak D match, TRBD1 (6 bases). The germline gives CDR1 LNHDA, CDR2 SQIVND (reference sequence). The CDR3 runs 13 residues. CDR3 DNA: TGTGCCAGTAGGATAGGGGGGAACACTGAAGCTTTCTTT. It yields the protein CASRIGGNTEAFF.

The chain carries TRBV12-3 or TRBV12-4 and TRBJ2-2; 7 bases fit TRBD2. CDR3 length equals 17 residues. V shed 3 bases and J 3 bases; nucleotides not matched to a gene: 10. The CDR3 here is CASSFPPSGVYTGELFF. The CDR3 nucleotides are TGTGCCAGCAGTTTTCCCCCTAGCGGAGTCTACACCGGGGAGCTGTTTTTT.